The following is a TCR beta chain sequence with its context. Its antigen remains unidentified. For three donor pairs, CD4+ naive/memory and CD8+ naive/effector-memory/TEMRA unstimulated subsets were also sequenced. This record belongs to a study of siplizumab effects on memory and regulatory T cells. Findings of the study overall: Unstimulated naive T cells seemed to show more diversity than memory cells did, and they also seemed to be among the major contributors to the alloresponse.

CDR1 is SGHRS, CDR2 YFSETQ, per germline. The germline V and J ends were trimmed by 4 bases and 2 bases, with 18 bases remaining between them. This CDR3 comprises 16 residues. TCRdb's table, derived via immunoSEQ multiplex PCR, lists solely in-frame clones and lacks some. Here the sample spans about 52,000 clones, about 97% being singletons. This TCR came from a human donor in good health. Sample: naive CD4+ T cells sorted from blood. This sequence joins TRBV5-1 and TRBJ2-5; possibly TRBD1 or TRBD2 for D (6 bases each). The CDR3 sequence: CASSQGLGAVQETQYF. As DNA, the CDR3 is TGCGCCAGCAGCCAGGGACTGGGGGCCGTGCAAGAGACCCAGTACTTC.